This TCR beta chain was identified during a study of CD8 T cells in Susac syndrome. V was cut by 0 bases and J by 5 bases, with 8 bases left in between. Germline lookup yields CDR1 SGHNT and CDR2 YYREEE (reference sequence). There are 13 residues in the CDR3. High-throughput TCR beta sequencing covered peripheral CD8+ and CD4+ T cells. An amount of RNA that ranged from 0.5 to 1 ug was reverse transcribed with random hexamers. The TCR beta CDR3 was amplified by immunoSEQ multiplex PCR across 54 Vbeta, 13 Jbeta. TCRdb reprocessed the immunoSEQ multiplex PCR reads via MiXCR and lists one record per CDR3 protein. The sample holds some 450,000 distinct CDR3 sequences, around 85% seen once.

This clonotype originated in a human donor with multiple sclerosis. The sequenced sample consisted of CD8+ T cells from PBMCs. The gene calls are TRBV5-4 and TRBJ1-1; D gene ambiguous. This CDR3 reads CASSLVLGTEAFF. For the CDR3, the DNA is TGTGCCAGCAGCTTGGTCCTGGGGACTGAAGCTTTCTTT.